The rows below give T cell receptor beta chains drawn from one sample of a study of regulatory T cells in long-lasting Graves disease. TCRdb re-derived calls from the multiplex PCR reads in MiXCR, one entry per CDR3 protein. The table includes about 430,000 distinct CDR3 sequences, 15% detected once. A further study also used this sample, focusing on T cells in Graves' hyperthyroidism and ophthalmopathy.

Sequencing was performed on peripheral blood mononuclear cells (PBMCs), taken at new diagnosis, from a patient treated with antithyroid drugs. Receptors originate from a woman aged 40 to 50 with Graves disease. Both conserved end residues are part of each CDR3. The D gene is left open where the match is weak. Rows may omit the clone size; those that give it use once, few, many or a size class.

v_call	clone_size	j_call	d_call	cdr3_nt	cdr3_aa
TRBV24-1	many	TRBJ2-1	TRBD1	TGTGCCACCAGTGATGACAGGGATATCTACAATGAGCAGTTCTTC	CATSDDRDIYNEQFF
TRBV28	many	TRBJ2-1	.	TGTGCCAGCAGTTTAGCCCAGACCTTTAGTTTATTCTACAATGAGCAGTTCTTC	CASSLAQTFSLFYNEQFF
TRBV5-5	many	TRBJ2-7	TRBD2	TGTGCCAGCAGCTTTTATCGCGGGAGCTACGAGCAGTACTTC	CASSFYRGSYEQYF
TRBV19	many	TRBJ1-1	.	TGTGCCAGTAGTATAGACAGAACCACTGAAGCTTTCTTT	CASSIDRTTEAFF
TRBV7-9	.	TRBJ1-4	.	TGTGCCAGCAGCACCGGACAGAGCCTAAATGAAAAACTGTTTTTT	CASSTGQSLNEKLFF
TRBV7-2	many	TRBJ2-2	.	TGTGCCAGCAGCCCGGGGGCCGACAGGGTTTCCGGGGAGCTGTTTTTT	CASSPGADRVSGELFF
TRBV20-1	many	TRBJ2-3	TRBD2	TGCAGTGCTCACCGACTAGCGACAGATACGCAGTATTTT	CSAHRLATDTQYF
TRBV30	many	TRBJ1-1	.	TGTGCCTGGAGTGTAATAGAGAACACTGAAGCTTTCTTT	CAWSVIENTEAFF
TRBV30	many	TRBJ1-1	TRBD1	TGTGCCTGGAGTGTCCAGGGGGCTTGGGCTTTCTTT	CAWSVQGAWAFF
TRBV29-1	many	TRBJ2-7	TRBD2	TGCAGCGCACTGGGACTAGCGGGAGGCCTTGCCTACGAGCAGTACTTC	CSALGLAGGLAYEQYF
TRBV20-1	many	TRBJ2-1	TRBD2	TGCAGTGCTAGGGAGCTAGCGGGAGTTGGGTACAATGAGCAGTTCTTC	CSARELAGVGYNEQFF
TRBV4-2	many	TRBJ2-5	.	TGTGCCAGCAGCCAAGTGCCAGGGGAAGAGACCCAGTACTTC	CASSQVPGEETQYF
TRBV12-3/TRBV12-4	many	TRBJ2-6	.	TGTGCCAGCAGTTCCCCCGTGGGGCACCAACATCTCACTGGGGCCAACGTCCTGACTTTC	CASSSPVGHQHLTGANVLTF
TRBV10-2	few	TRBJ2-3	TRBD2	TGCGCCAGCAGTGGGCGGGAGGGCCCCACAGATACGCAGTATTTT	CASSGREGPTDTQYF
TRBV5-1	few	TRBJ2-3	TRBD2	TGCGCCAGCAGCCCCCGACTAGCGGGAGCCATCACAGATACGCAGTATTTT	CASSPRLAGAITDTQYF
TRBV5-4	many	TRBJ2-1	.	TGTGCCAGCAGCGAATCCGGGTTAGCGATTTACAATGAGCAGTTCTTC	CASSESGLAIYNEQFF
TRBV13	many	TRBJ1-1	.	TGTGCCAGCAGCTTAGCTGGGCTTGGCACTGAAGCTTTCTTT	CASSLAGLGTEAFF
TRBV24-1	.	TRBJ2-1	TRBD1	TGTGCCACCAGTGAGTCCGGGACAGGGGGCATCAATGAGCAGTTCTTC	CATSESGTGGINEQFF
TRBV6-1	many	TRBJ1-2	.	TGTGCCAGCAGCTCCCAGACAGGAATTACACCCTATGGCTACACCTTC	CASSSQTGITPYGYTF
TRBV11-2	.	TRBJ1-2	.	TGTGCCAGCAGCTTAGGGCTCTATGGCTACACCTTC	CASSLGLYGYTF
TRBV7-6	many	TRBJ2-1	.	TGTGCCAGCAGCTTAGAGGTTGCGTCAAGCTCCTACAATGAGCAGTTCTTC	CASSLEVASSSYNEQFF
TRBV3-1	few	TRBJ2-7	.	TGTGCCAGCAGCCAAGAGGAAGCAAGGCAGTACTTC	CASSQEEARQYF
TRBV11-2	once	TRBJ1-2	.	TGTGCCAGCAGCTTAGATCCCGGTGCCGGGGGCTACACCTTC	CASSLDPGAGGYTF
TRBV19	few	TRBJ1-4	TRBD1	TGTGCCAGTAGTCTCCGGACAGGGGGCTCAACTAATGAAAAACTGTTTTTT	CASSLRTGGSTNEKLFF
TRBV28	many	TRBJ2-3	.	TGTGCCAGCAGTTTAGGGAGGGGGCGAGATACGCAGTATTTT	CASSLGRGRDTQYF
TRBV7-9	many	TRBJ2-1	.	TGTGCCAGCAGCTTTGTCCTAAGCTCCTACAATGAGCAGTTCTTC	CASSFVLSSYNEQFF
TRBV7-2	few	TRBJ1-5	.	TGTGCCAGCAGCTCTACCTGGGGTCAGCCCCAGCATTTT	CASSSTWGQPQHF
TRBV20-1	many	TRBJ2-1	.	TGCAGTGCTAGAGTTTACGTGGCAAGCTCCTACAATGAGCAGTTCTTC	CSARVYVASSYNEQFF
TRBV19	.	TRBJ2-2	.	TGTGCCAGTTTGGACAGCTGGAACACCGGGGAGCTGTTTTTT	CASLDSWNTGELFF
TRBV29-1	.	TRBJ2-1	TRBD2	TGCAGCGACGTTCCAGCGGGAGGCATTGACAATGAGCAGTTCTTC	CSDVPAGGIDNEQFF
TRBV7-3	.	TRBJ1-1	TRBD1	TGTGCCAGCAGCTTAACATCGGACAGGCGACTCCATGAGAACACTGAAGCTTTCTTT	CASSLTSDRRLHENTEAFF
TRBV10-3	many	TRBJ2-7	.	TGTGCCATCAGCCTAATCAGCGGAGCCTACGAGCAGTACTTC	CAISLISGAYEQYF
TRBV29-1	many	TRBJ2-1	.	TGCAGCGTTGAAGAAGGTAGCGGTCCTTACAATGAGCAGTTCTTC	CSVEEGSGPYNEQFF
TRBV19	few	TRBJ1-5	.	TGTGCCAGTAATCGAGGGTTTAATCAGCCCCAGCATTTT	CASNRGFNQPQHF
TRBV29-1	.	TRBJ1-2	.	TGCAGCGTTGAAGGGTGGGACCCTGTCGGTGGCTACACCTTC	CSVEGWDPVGGYTF
TRBV7-9	.	TRBJ1-3	TRBD1	TGTGCCAGCAGCGCCGGGACAGACAACTCTGGAAACACCATATATTTT	CASSAGTDNSGNTIYF
TRBV19	many	TRBJ1-1	.	TGTGCCAGTAGATTTTCAGGGAACACTGAAGCTTTCTTT	CASRFSGNTEAFF
TRBV7-2	many	TRBJ2-3	TRBD2	TGTGCCAGCAGCTTAGCGGAGACTAGCATGTCTACAGATACGCAGTATTTT	CASSLAETSMSTDTQYF
TRBV11-3	.	TRBJ2-2	TRBD1	TGTGCCAGCAGCCCAAGACAGGGGGCGCTCGCCGGGGAGCTGTTTTTT	CASSPRQGALAGELFF
TRBV11-1	.	TRBJ2-1	.	TGTGCCAGCAGCTATAGGGCGAGCTCCTACAATGAGCAGTTCTTC	CASSYRASSYNEQFF
TRBV6-2/TRBV6-3	.	TRBJ1-2	.	TGTGCCAGCAGTTACGCCCGGGGCGGCGGCTACACCTTC	CASSYARGGGYTF
TRBV6-5	.	TRBJ2-7	TRBD2	TGTGCCAGCAGTTACTCCTCAGCGGGAGCCCACGAGCAGTACTTC	CASSYSSAGAHEQYF
TRBV3-1	.	TRBJ2-4	TRBD2	TGTGCCAGCAGCCCGGGGACTAGCGGGGTAGCCAAAAACATTCAGTACTTC	CASSPGTSGVAKNIQYF
TRBV30	once	TRBJ1-2	.	TGTGCCTGGACCTGGGTAGGACCGGGGGTGAATGGCTACACCTTC	CAWTWVGPGVNGYTF
TRBV15	few	TRBJ2-6	.	TGTGCCACCAGCCCGGGCGTTGGGGCCAACGTCCTGACTTTC	CATSPGVGANVLTF
TRBV6-1	.	TRBJ2-7	TRBD2	TGTGCCAGCACCCCTAGCGGGAGCTACGAGCAGTACTTC	CASTPSGSYEQYF
TRBV29-1	.	TRBJ2-7	TRBD1	TGCAGCGCCCGGGACAGCCAGCACTACGAGCAGTACTTC	CSARDSQHYEQYF
TRBV18	many	TRBJ2-1	TRBD2	TGTGCCAGCTCGGGTAGCGGGAGCAACAATGAGCAGTTCTTC	CASSGSGSNNEQFF
TRBV2	many	TRBJ2-2	.	TGTGCCAGTGGCAGGGCGAACACCGGGGAGCTGTTTTTT	CASGRANTGELFF
TRBV27	.	TRBJ1-6	.	TGTGCCAGCAGCTCGGGACGGCTGCTCGGCTCCTATAATTCACCCCTCCACTTT	CASSSGRLLGSYNSPLHF
TRBV11-2	many	TRBJ2-5	TRBD2	TGTGCCAGCAGCTTCCTTTTGGGTAGCGGGATGCAAGAGACCCAGTACTTC	CASSFLLGSGMQETQYF
TRBV6-9	few	TRBJ1-4	.	TGTGCCAGCAGTTTATCTGGGTACGAATCTGAAAAACTGTTTTTT	CASSLSGYESEKLFF